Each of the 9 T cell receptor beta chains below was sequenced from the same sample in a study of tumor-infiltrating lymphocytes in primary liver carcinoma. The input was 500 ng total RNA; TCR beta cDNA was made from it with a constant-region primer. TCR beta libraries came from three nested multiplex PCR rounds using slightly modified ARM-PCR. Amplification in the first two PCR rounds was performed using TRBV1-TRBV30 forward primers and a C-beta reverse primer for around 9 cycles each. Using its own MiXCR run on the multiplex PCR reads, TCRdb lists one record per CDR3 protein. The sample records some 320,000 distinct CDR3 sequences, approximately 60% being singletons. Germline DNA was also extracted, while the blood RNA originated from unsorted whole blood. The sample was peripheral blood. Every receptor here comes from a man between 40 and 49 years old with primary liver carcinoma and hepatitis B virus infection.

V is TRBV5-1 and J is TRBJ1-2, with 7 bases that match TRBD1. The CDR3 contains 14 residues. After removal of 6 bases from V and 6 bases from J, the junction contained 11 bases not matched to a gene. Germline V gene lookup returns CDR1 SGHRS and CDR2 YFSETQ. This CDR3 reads CASNPCIGGDGYTF. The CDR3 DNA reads TGCGCCAGCAACCCTTGTATAGGGGGCGATGGCTACACCTTC.

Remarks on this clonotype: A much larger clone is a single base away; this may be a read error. CDR3 coding DNA: TGTGCCAGCAGCGACTCCTACGAGCGGTACTTC. Translation gives CASSDSYERYF. V and J are TRBV6-2 or TRBV6-3 and TRBJ2-7, with no clear D. The CDR3 has 11 residues. Germline loops: CDR1 MNHEY, CDR2 SVGEGT.

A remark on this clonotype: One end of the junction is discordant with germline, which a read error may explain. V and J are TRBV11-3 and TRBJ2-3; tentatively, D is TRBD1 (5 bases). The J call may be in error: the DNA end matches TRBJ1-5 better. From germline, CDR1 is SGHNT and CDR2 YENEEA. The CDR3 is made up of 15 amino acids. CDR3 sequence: CVSSMRGSNTDTQHF. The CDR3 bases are TGTGTCAGCAGCATGAGGGGTAGCAACACAGATACGCAGCATTTT.

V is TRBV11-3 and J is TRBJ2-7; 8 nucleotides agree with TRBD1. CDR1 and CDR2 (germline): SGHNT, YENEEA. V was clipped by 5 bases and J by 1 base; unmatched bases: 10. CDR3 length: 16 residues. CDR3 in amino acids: CASSPGTGTGSYEQYV. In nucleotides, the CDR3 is TGTGCCAGCAGCCCCGGGACAGGAACAGGATCCTACGAGCAGTACGTC.

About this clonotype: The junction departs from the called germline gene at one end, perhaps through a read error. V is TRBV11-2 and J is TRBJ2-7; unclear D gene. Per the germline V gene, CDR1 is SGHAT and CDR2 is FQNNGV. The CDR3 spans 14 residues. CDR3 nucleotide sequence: TGTGGCAGCAACTTAGACCCCCAGTCCTACGAGCAGTACTTC. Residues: CGSNLDPQSYEQYF.

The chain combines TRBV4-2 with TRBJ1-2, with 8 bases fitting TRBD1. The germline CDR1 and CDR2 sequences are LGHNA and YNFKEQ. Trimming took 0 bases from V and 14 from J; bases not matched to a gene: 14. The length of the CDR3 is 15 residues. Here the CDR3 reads CASSQDRGRGYDYTF. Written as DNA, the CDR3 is TGTGCCAGCAGCCAAGACAGGGGGCGCGGCTATGACTATACCTTC.

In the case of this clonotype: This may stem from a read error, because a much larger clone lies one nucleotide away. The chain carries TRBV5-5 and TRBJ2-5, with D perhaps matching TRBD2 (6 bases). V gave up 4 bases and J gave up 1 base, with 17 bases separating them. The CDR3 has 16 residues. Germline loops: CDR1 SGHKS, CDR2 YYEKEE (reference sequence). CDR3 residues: CASSPISGVIQETQYF. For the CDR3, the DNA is TGTGCCAGCAGCCCCATCTCGGGGGTCATCCAAGAGACCCAGTACTTC.

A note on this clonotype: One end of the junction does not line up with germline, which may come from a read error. CDR3 sequence: CASTLGQGLPREQCF. The CDR3 DNA reads TGTGCCAGCACCCTAGGTCAGGGGCTCCCTCGCGAGCAGTGCTTC. The chain employs TRBV11-2 and TRBJ2-7, with a possible D match to TRBD1 (6 bases). Looked up from germline, CDR1 is SGHAT and CDR2 is FQNNGV. The CDR3 length is 15 residues.

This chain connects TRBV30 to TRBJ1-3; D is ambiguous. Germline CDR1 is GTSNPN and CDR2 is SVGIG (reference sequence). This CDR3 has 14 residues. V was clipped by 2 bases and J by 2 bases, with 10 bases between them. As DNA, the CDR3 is TGTGCCTGGAGTACTGAGAGGACTGGAAACACCATATATTTT. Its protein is CAWSTERTGNTIYF. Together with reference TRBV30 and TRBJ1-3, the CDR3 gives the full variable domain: SQTIHQWPATLVQPVGSPLSLECTVEGTSNPNLYWYRQAAGRGLQLLFYSVGIGQISSEVPQNLSASRPQDRQFILSSKKLLLSDSGFYLCAWSTERTGNTIYFGEGSWLTVV.